These T cell receptor beta chains were read from a single sample in a study of OX40 agonist ivuxolimab in advanced cancers. Profiled with immunoSEQ multiplex PCR; TCRdb holds only in-frame clones, not every one. This table has 20,000 to 25,000 clones, 70% to 85% appearing once. Sequencing was performed on CD4+ or CD8+ T cells sorted from blood, taken in a trial of the OX40 agonist ivuxolimab. The receptors here all came from an adult with an advanced solid tumor such as melanoma, head and neck, liver or kidney cancer. Each CDR3 is given with its conserved first and last residue. A D gene is named only where the DNA matches it firmly. Clone sizes are given selectively: once, few, many, or a class where the clone is expanded.

.,TRBV9,.,TRBJ1-2,TGTGCCAGCAGCGCCTATGGGACGGACCTGACCTACACCTTC,CASSAYGTDLTYTF
.,TRBV11-3,.,TRBJ1-2,TGTGCCAGCAGCTTAGTTTCGGCTGGCTACACCTTC,CASSLVSAGYTF
.,TRBV4-1,.,TRBJ1-1,TGCGCCAGCAGCCCCGTGGGCCCGAACACTGAAGCTTTCTTT,CASSPVGPNTEAFF
once,TRBV6-5,.,TRBJ1-1,TGTGCCAGCAGTTACCTGTGGAACACTGAAGCTTTCTTT,CASSYLWNTEAFF
.,TRBV4-3,.,TRBJ1-4,TGCGCCAGCAGCCTCGGACTGTTGGACCCAAATGAAAAACTGTTTTTT,CASSLGLLDPNEKLFF
.,TRBV2,.,TRBJ2-3,TGTGCCAGCAGCTGGGACAACGCGCAGTATTTT,CASSWDNAQYF
.,TRBV9,.,TRBJ2-3,TGTGCCAGCAGCGTAAAGGTCGGCACAGATACGCAGTATTTT,CASSVKVGTDTQYF
.,TRBV2,.,TRBJ2-7,TGTGCCAGCAGTGAGTCCGGTTACGAGCAGTACTTC,CASSESGYEQYF
.,TRBV14,.,TRBJ1-5,TGTGCCAGCAGCCAAAGTTCCGGGCTTACGAAGGTCAATCAGCCCCAGCATTTT,CASSQSSGLTKVNQPQHF
once,TRBV5-5,.,TRBJ1-5,TGTGCCAGCAGCTTGTGGCTCTTGGGCAATCAGCCCCAGCATTTT,CASSLWLLGNQPQHF
.,TRBV19,.,TRBJ1-2,TGTGCCAGTAGTATAGTTGGGTTGACTAGCGGGCCTAACTATGGCTACACCTTC,CASSIVGLTSGPNYGYTF
.,TRBV14,.,TRBJ2-5,TGTGCCAGCAGCCAATCCAGGGTTAGCTCGTTAGAGACCCAGTACTTC,CASSQSRVSSLETQYF
.,TRBV29-1,TRBD1,TRBJ1-2,TGCAGCACCCACAGGGGGGCTAACTATGGCTACACCTTC,CSTHRGANYGYTF
.,TRBV4-2,TRBD2,TRBJ2-3,TGTGCCAGCAGCCCACTAGCGGGGGGGGTCGATACGCAGTATTTT,CASSPLAGGVDTQYF
.,TRBV7-9,.,TRBJ2-5,TGTGCCAGCAGCTTAGAGGCAGGGCAAGAGACCCAGTACTTC,CASSLEAGQETQYF
.,TRBV4-3,.,TRBJ2-2,TGCGCCAGCAGCCAGGGGTACGGGGAGGCCGGGGAGCTGTTTTTT,CASSQGYGEAGELFF
.,TRBV13,.,TRBJ2-4,TGTGCCAGCAGACTCAGGGGCAGCAGGACCAAAAACATTCAGTACTTC,CASRLRGSRTKNIQYF
.,TRBV7-6,TRBD2,TRBJ2-1,TGTGCCAGCAGCTTAACTAGCGGGGGCGGGTACAATGAGCAGTTCTTC,CASSLTSGGGYNEQFF
.,TRBV6-5,.,TRBJ2-5,TGTGCCAGCAGTTACTCTGCGTGGCGGGAGACCCAGTACTTC,CASSYSAWRETQYF
.,TRBV6-5,TRBD1,TRBJ2-7,TGTGCCAGCAGTGACGGACAGGGCTCCTACGAGCAGTACTTC,CASSDGQGSYEQYF
.,TRBV15,.,TRBJ2-3,TGTGCCACCAGTCAGGGAGATACGCAGTATTTT,CATSQGDTQYF
.,TRBV4-3,.,TRBJ1-6,TGCGCCAGCAGCCAGGCCTCGACACCGGCGGATTCACCCCTCCACTTT,CASSQASTPADSPLHF
few,TRBV19,TRBD2,TRBJ2-1,TGTGCCAGTAGTGTAACTAGCGGGGACTACAATGAGCAGTTCTTC,CASSVTSGDYNEQFF
.,TRBV29-1,TRBD1,TRBJ2-7,TGCAGCACCCTGACAGGGAACTACGAGCAGTACTTC,CSTLTGNYEQYF
.,TRBV27,TRBD2,TRBJ2-7,TGTGCCAGCGCTCCGGTAGGCGGGGGGGCCTACGAGCAGTACTTC,CASAPVGGGAYEQYF
.,TRBV5-5,.,TRBJ1-2,TGTGCCAGCAGCTTGTCGGGAAAAGGCTACACCTTC,CASSLSGKGYTF
.,TRBV4-3,.,TRBJ1-1,TGCGCCAGCAGCCACTTCGTGGGACCGAACACTGAAGCTTTCTTT,CASSHFVGPNTEAFF
.,TRBV29-1,.,TRBJ1-1,TGCAGCGTTGAAGATTATGGCGGGGGCGCGGAAACTGAAGCTTTCTTT,CSVEDYGGGAETEAFF
medium-sized,TRBV5-4,.,TRBJ2-7,TGTGCCAGCAGCTTGGCCGGGCCAGTGAGCTCCTACGAGCAGTACTTC,CASSLAGPVSSYEQYF
.,TRBV14,.,TRBJ2-2,TGTGCCAGCAGCCAAGATTGGGCGAACACCGGGGAGCTGTTTTTT,CASSQDWANTGELFF
.,TRBV4-2,.,TRBJ1-5,TGTGCCAGCAGCCAACTTTTATATCAGCCCCAGCATTTT,CASSQLLYQPQHF
.,TRBV20-1,TRBD1,TRBJ2-7,TGCAGTGCGATACAGGGGTACGAGCAGTACTTC,CSAIQGYEQYF
.,TRBV6-5,.,TRBJ1-2,TGTGCCAGCAGCCTCCGGTCTGACATACCCTATGGCTACACCTTC,CASSLRSDIPYGYTF
.,TRBV10-3,TRBD2,TRBJ2-1,TGTGCCATCAAGAGTTCAGTGCTAGCGGGGTACAATGAGCAGTTCTTC,CAIKSSVLAGYNEQFF
.,TRBV25-1,.,TRBJ2-7,TGTGCCAGCAGTGCAACGCTCGGGGGAACCTACGAGCAGTACTTC,CASSATLGGTYEQYF
.,TRBV5-1,.,TRBJ2-7,TGCGCCAGCAGCCCGAGGGCGGGGGCAGGCTACGAGCAGTACTTC,CASSPRAGAGYEQYF
.,TRBV15,TRBD1,TRBJ1-5,TGTGCCACCAGCGTGACAGGGCCCCATCAGCCCCAGCATTTT,CATSVTGPHQPQHF
.,TRBV7-9,.,TRBJ1-2,TGTGCCAGCAGCTTAATCGGCGGGGCGGTTGGCTACACCTTC,CASSLIGGAVGYTF
.,TRBV12-5,.,TRBJ1-5,TGTGCTAGTGAGGGGGGCCCGGAGAATCAGCCCCAGCATTTT,CASEGGPENQPQHF
.,TRBV5-6,TRBD1,TRBJ2-7,TGTGCCAGCAGCTTCGGGACAGGGGCCTACGAGCAGTACTTC,CASSFGTGAYEQYF
.,TRBV4-2,.,TRBJ1-2,TGTGCCAGCAGCCAAGAGGGGGGGAACTATGGCTACACCTTC,CASSQEGGNYGYTF
few,TRBV30,.,TRBJ2-7,TGTGCCTGGACCGCCCCAGGTTACGAGCAGTACTTC,CAWTAPGYEQYF
few,TRBV28,.,TRBJ2-1,TGTGCCAGCAGTCCTGATGACTCCTACAATGAGCAGTTCTTC,CASSPDDSYNEQFF
.,TRBV10-3,TRBD1,TRBJ2-2,TGTGCCATCAGGATGACAGGGGGCCTCACCGGGGAGCTGTTTTTT,CAIRMTGGLTGELFF
.,TRBV7-2,TRBD1,TRBJ2-5,TGTGCCAGCAGCCAAAAGGGACAGGGTGGGTCAGAGACCCAGTACTTC,CASSQKGQGGSETQYF
.,TRBV10-3,.,TRBJ1-1,TGTGCCAGCAGTTACAACGGACAACTACATGAAGCTTTCTTT,CASSYNGQLHEAFF
.,TRBV11-3,TRBD1,TRBJ2-5,TGTGCCAGCAGCTCCCCCTACAGGGGACCACAAGAGACCCAGTACTTC,CASSSPYRGPQETQYF
.,TRBV10-3,TRBD1,TRBJ2-1,TGTGCCATCAGCGATGGGACAGGGGAGTACAATGAGCAGTTCTTC,CAISDGTGEYNEQFF
.,TRBV11-1,.,TRBJ2-2,TGTGCCAGCAGCCTCGGGTCCACCGGGGAGCTGTTTTTT,CASSLGSTGELFF
.,TRBV5-1,.,TRBJ1-1,TGCGCCAGCAGCCCGGAGGGTAGGGTCGGGGACACTGAAGCTTTCTTT,CASSPEGRVGDTEAFF
.,TRBV19,.,TRBJ2-7,TGTGCCAGTAGTATAGATGGGACGGACTACGAGCAGTACTTC,CASSIDGTDYEQYF
.,TRBV30,.,TRBJ1-2,TGTGCCTGGACCTTGCTTGGAGGCTACACCTTC,CAWTLLGGYTF
.,TRBV7-2,.,TRBJ2-2,TGTGCCAGCAGCATTACCAGCGGGGAGCTGTTTTTT,CASSITSGELFF
.,TRBV19,.,TRBJ2-7,TGTGCCAGTAGTATTGGGACATCAGCCGAGCAGTACTTC,CASSIGTSAEQYF
.,TRBV29-1,.,TRBJ2-1,TGCAGCGTTGAAGCAAGGGGGACCTACAATGAGCAGTTCTTC,CSVEARGTYNEQFF